A single count supports the clone carrying this TCR beta chain. The data derive from a study of cytomegalovirus exposure and HLA in healthy donors. The germline gives CDR1 SQVTM, CDR2 ANQGSEA. This CDR3 has 14 amino acids. V was clipped by 2 bases and J by 3 bases; unmatched bases: 1. PCR was performed using 60 Vbeta and 13 Jbeta primers. The protocol was immunoSEQ multiplex PCR, while the TCRdb copy is restricted to in-frame clones and leaves out a portion. The repertoire holds more than 90,000 clones, with around 83% as singletons. The sample comprised PBMCs. The chain combines TRBV29-1 with TRBJ2-7, with TRBD2 matching 13 bases. The TCR was taken from a man under 40 in good health and CMV-seronegative. CDR3 residues: CSVETSGRDYEQYF. The DNA for the CDR3 is TGCAGCGTTGAAACTAGCGGGAGGGACTACGAGCAGTACTTC.